The 27 T cell receptor beta chains below were found in one sample sequenced in a study of CD4 T cells in relation to SARS-CoV-2 and coronaviruses. Before the COVID-19 pandemic, during about 2011-2019, CD4+ T cells were taken from unexposed donors. Isolation of CD4+ T cells took place after less than 11 days in culture. Some clones are missing from TCRdb's copy, which holds only in-frame ones; the method was immunoSEQ multiplex PCR. The sample lists around 16,000 clones; over 80% were seen once. The antigens of these receptors remain unknown. Sequenced: CD4+ T cells from PBMCs, cultured in vitro. All receptors come from a human donor in good health.

The chain couples TRBV7-8 to TRBJ2-7; maybe TRBD1 (6 bases). V lost 1 base and J 6 bases, leaving 13 bases between the germline ends. Germline V gene sequence: CDR1 SGHVS, CDR2 FQNEAQ. This CDR3 is 14 amino acids long. For the CDR3, the DNA is TGTGCCAGCAGCTTAGGTCCCAGGGGTTCCGAGCAGTACTTC. This translates into CASSLGPRGSEQYF.

The gene calls are TRBV24-1 and TRBJ2-7, with no clear D. Germline values: CDR1 KGHDR, CDR2 SFDVKD. There are 13 residues in the CDR3. The V gene lost 5 bases and the J gene lost 8 bases, with 15 bases spanning the gap. The CDR3 region has the DNA TGTGCCACCAGTGCCCTCACAGTACTGCAGCAGTACTTC. Translation gives CATSALTVLQQYF.

The sample holds a few counts of this clone. The chain joins TRBV24-1 to TRBJ1-1, with D unresolved. Trimming pared 7 bases from V and 4 bases from J, leaving 15 bases between. Germline V gene lookup returns CDR1 KGHDR and CDR2 SFDVKD. This CDR3 has 14 residues. The CDR3 region is CATRSGSSGTEAFF. As DNA, the CDR3 is TGTGCCACCAGGTCGGGCAGTTCAGGCACTGAAGCTTTCTTT.

The rearrangement joins TRBV9 to TRBJ2-3; no clear D. The CDR3 loop spans 16 amino acids. Germline CDR1 reads SGDLS; CDR2 reads YYNGEE. With 0 bases removed from V and 1 base from J, the gap between germline ends came to 12 bases. The CDR3 region is CASSVGSSGGTDTQYF. The CDR3 nucleotides read TGTGCCAGCAGCGTAGGATCGTCCGGAGGCACAGATACGCAGTATTTT.

The chain carries TRBV24-1 and TRBJ1-3; D possibly corresponds to TRBD1 (6 bases). V dropped 3 bases and J dropped 1 base, with 12 bases sitting between them. The CDR3 has 16 amino acids. Germline CDR1 is KGHDR and CDR2 is SFDVKD. The CDR3 here is CATSDGRGGSGNTIYF. CDR3 nucleotides: TGTGCCACCAGTGATGGTCGAGGGGGTTCTGGAAACACCATATATTTT.

The chain has TRBV24-1 and TRBJ2-2, with 10 nucleotides matching TRBD1. The CDR3 extends over 15 amino acids. Germline V gene data show CDR1 as KGHDR and CDR2 as SFDVKD. With 8 bases clipped from V and 4 bases from J, the junction kept 6 bases outside the gene matches. CDR3 amino acids: CATTRTGGGTGELFF. The CDR3 DNA is TGTGCCACCACCCGGACAGGGGGGGGCACCGGGGAGCTGTTTTTT.

This sequence joins TRBV24-1 and TRBJ2-3; D tentatively fits TRBD1 or TRBD2 (5 bases each). This CDR3 is 14 amino acids long. Trimming cost V 7 bases and J 2 bases, with 12 bases left between them. Per the germline V gene, CDR1 is KGHDR and CDR2 is SFDVKD. This chain's CDR3 is CATSSGTLTDTQYF. CDR3 DNA sequence: TGTGCCACCAGCTCCGGGACCCTCACAGATACGCAGTATTTT.

The count of this clone is one. This CDR3 reads CASSLVGQALYNEQFF. Written as DNA, the CDR3 is TGCGCCAGCAGCTTGGTGGGACAGGCGCTTTACAATGAGCAGTTCTTC. The V call is TRBV5-1, the J call TRBJ2-1; 8 bases are shared with TRBD1. Losses at the gene ends were 0 bases for V and 4 bases for J; bases not matched to a gene: 6. The CDR3 has 16 amino acids. Germline V lookup: CDR1 SGHRS, CDR2 YFSETQ.

J is TRBJ2-3 and V is TRBV19; D possibly corresponds to TRBD2 (7 bases). Looked up from germline, CDR1 is LNHDA and CDR2 is SQIVND (reference sequence). The V end lost 5 bases, the J end lost 5 bases, and 17 bases lay between the germline ends. The CDR3 is 15 amino acids. This CDR3 reads CASSPVAGEGDTQYF. The CDR3 nucleotides are TGTGCCAGTAGTCCCGTGGCAGGGGAGGGAGATACGCAGTATTTT.

The rearrangement uses TRBV5-1 and TRBJ2-1; D gene unclear. Trimming pared 1 base from V and 0 bases from J, leaving 8 bases between. Germline CDR1 reads SGHRS; CDR2 reads YFSETQ. The CDR3 is 15 amino acids. The CDR3 bases are TGCGCCAGCAGCTTGAAGGTTAGCTCCTACAATGAGCAGTTCTTC. Translating gives CASSLKVSSYNEQFF.

The rearrangement links TRBV9 to TRBJ1-2; 9 positions match TRBD1. The junction had 6 bases not matched to a gene; V was cut back by 0 bases and J by 6 bases. The CDR3 covers 15 residues. CDR1 SGDLS and CDR2 YYNGEE come from the germline V gene. CDR3 DNA sequence: TGTGCCAGCAGCGTAGCTACGGGACAGGGCAATGGCTACACCTTC. Translating gives CASSVATGQGNGYTF.

The rearrangement joins TRBV5-5 to TRBJ2-7; the match to TRBD1 covers 8 bases. Germline V lookup: CDR1 SGHKS, CDR2 YYEKEE (reference sequence). This CDR3 contains 15 residues. J was trimmed by 3 bases and V by 4 bases; bases with no gene match: 9. The CDR3 coding sequence is TGTGCCAGCAGCCCGCGGACAGGGACTGGCTACGAGCAGTACTTC. Translated, it gives CASSPRTGTGYEQYF.

The chain couples TRBV7-2 to TRBJ2-2; TRBD2 is a possible D gene (5 bases). Trimming took off 3 bases at V and 2 bases at J, with 10 bases between the two ends. The V gene's germline CDR1 is SGHTA and CDR2 FQGNSA. The CDR3 is 15 residues long. CDR3 DNA sequence: TGTGCCAGCAGCTTGGGCGGGCTCAACACCGGGGAGCTGTTTTTT. As protein: CASSLGGLNTGELFF.

This chain links TRBV24-1 with TRBJ2-5; 7 bases match TRBD1. The CDR3 is 16 amino acids. Germline assignment: CDR1 KGHDR and CDR2 SFDVKD. With 1 base clipped from V and 5 bases from J, the junction kept 9 bases outside the gene matches. The CDR3 sequence: CATSDFPTGSGETQYF. The CDR3 DNA reads TGTGCCACCAGTGATTTCCCGACAGGGTCTGGGGAGACCCAGTACTTC.

V is TRBV7-8 and J is TRBJ2-7, with a tentative D call TRBD1 (8 bases). The CDR3 totals 18 residues. The V end lost 1 base, the J end lost 1 base, and 20 bases lay between the germline ends. Germline CDR1 and CDR2: SGHVS and FQNEAQ. The CDR3, as DNA: TGTGCCAGCAGCTTAGTGAGGGCGGGGGACAGGCAATCCTACGAGCAGTACTTC. This encodes CASSLVRAGDRQSYEQYF.

This clone was seen only once. The chain employs TRBV9 and TRBJ2-1; the match to TRBD2 covers 9 bases. Germline V lookup: CDR1 SGDLS, CDR2 YYNGEE. This CDR3 contains 17 residues. V trimming: 2 bases; J trimming: 5 bases; junction bases outside the gene matches: 11. The CDR3 region has the DNA TGTGCCAGCAGCGTCGGCGGGAGGGCAATTCAGGACAATGAGCAGTTCTTC. Translation gives CASSVGGRAIQDNEQFF.

J is TRBJ2-1 and V is TRBV2, with D uncertain. The germline V gene encodes CDR1 SNHLY and CDR2 FYNNEI. The CDR3 has 11 residues. Trimming left V 9 bases short and J 6 bases short, with 9 bases between. The CDR3 is CARRASNEQFF. CDR3 coding DNA: TGTGCCAGGCGAGCTAGCAATGAGCAGTTCTTC.

The chain links TRBV5-4 to TRBJ2-2, with 7 bases aligning to TRBD2. CDR3 size: 16 residues. CDR1 is SGHNT, CDR2 YYREEE, per germline (reference sequence). The V gene end was trimmed by 1 base and the J gene end by 1 base; junction bases not matched to a gene: 4. The CDR3 spells CASSLSGAMNTGELFF. The CDR3 nucleotides are TGTGCCAGCAGCTTGAGCGGGGCTATGAACACCGGGGAGCTGTTTTTT.

This chain connects TRBV24-1 to TRBJ2-3; TRBD2 matches at 15 bases. The CDR3 has 17 residues. Trimming removed 2 bases from V and 5 bases from J; junction bases left unmatched: 4. Germline V CDR1 and CDR2: KGHDR, SFDVKD. This chain's CDR3 is CATSDSGLAGGLDTQYF. The DNA of the CDR3 is TGTGCCACCAGTGATTCGGGACTAGCGGGAGGTTTAGATACGCAGTATTTT.

CDR3 sequence (DNA): TGTGCCAGCAGTGAATTAAGCGGCTCTGGGGCCAACGTCCTGACTTTC. It is translated as CASSELSGSGANVLTF. The chain joins TRBV6-1 to TRBJ2-6; possible D gene TRBD2, 5 bases. The germline gives CDR1 MNHNS, CDR2 SASEGT. The CDR3 consists of 16 residues. V shed 2 bases and J shed 0 bases, with 8 bases lying between them.

This clone was recorded a few times. The chain combines TRBV6-2 or TRBV6-3 with TRBJ1-2; 11 bases are a match to TRBD1. V lost 6 bases, J lost 7 bases, and 4 bases stayed unmatched. CDR3 length equals 13 residues. CDR1 MNHEY and CDR2 SVGEGT come from the germline V gene. CDR3 in amino acids: CASSRTGGFGYTF. The CDR3 DNA reads TGTGCCAGCAGCCGGACAGGGGGCTTTGGCTACACCTTC.

The chain has TRBV5-8 and TRBJ1-1, with 7 bases fitting TRBD1. V was pared by 4 bases and J by 10 bases, with 13 bases of the junction left unmatched. Germline assignment: CDR1 SGHTS and CDR2 YDEGEE. This CDR3 comprises 14 residues. This chain's CDR3 is CASSAGPIRGAAFF. The CDR3 DNA reads as TGTGCCAGCAGCGCCGGACCCATCAGGGGGGCAGCTTTCTTT.

V is TRBV27 and J is TRBJ2-1; 13 bases are shared with TRBD2. The CDR3 runs 18 residues. After removal of 5 bases from V and 2 bases from J, the junction contained 9 bases not matched to a gene. Germline V lookup: CDR1 MNHEY, CDR2 SMNVEV (reference sequence). Here the CDR3 reads CASSPTLAGGPPYNEQFF. The CDR3 nucleotides are TGTGCCAGCAGTCCGACACTAGCGGGAGGGCCGCCCTACAATGAGCAGTTCTTC.

The chain links TRBV10-3 to TRBJ2-3, with D hard to call. In germline, CDR1 is ENHRY, CDR2 SYGVKD. CDR3 length: 13 amino acids. V lost 10 bases and J 0 bases, leaving 11 bases between the germline ends. CDR3 DNA: TGTGCCACGACGGATACTAGCACAGATACGCAGTATTTT. This translates into CATTDTSTDTQYF.

V is TRBV5-1 and J is TRBJ2-2; 9 bases are a match to TRBD1. The CDR3 spans 16 residues. J was trimmed by 3 bases and V by 5 bases; bases with no gene match: 8. Germline V gene lookup returns CDR1 SGHRS and CDR2 YFSETQ. For the CDR3, the DNA is TGCGCCAGCAGGCGGCCGGGACAGGGCGACACCGGGGAGCTGTTTTTT. It specifies CASRRPGQGDTGELFF.

V and J are TRBV24-1 and TRBJ2-5; a possible D gene is TRBD1 (5 bases). Germline CDR1 KGHDR, CDR2 SFDVKD. The CDR3 is 15 residues long. Between the trimmed V and J ends, which lost 1 base and 5 bases, there was a span of 13 bases. CDR3 loop: CATSDFLQGVETQYF. The CDR3 DNA sequence: TGTGCCACCAGTGATTTCCTCCAAGGGGTGGAGACCCAGTACTTC.

Notes on this clone: The same CDR3 is also encoded by other DNA sequences in this sample. The J gene is TRBJ2-7, the V gene TRBV4-1; D ambiguous. Trimming took 0 bases from V and 3 from J, leaving 9 bases between them. There are 14 residues in the CDR3. CDR1 and CDR2 (germline): MGHRA, YSYEKL. In DNA form, the CDR3 reads TGCGCCAGCAGCCAAGATCCCCTTAACTACGAGCAGTACTTC. Amino acids: CASSQDPLNYEQYF.